This record concerns one TCR beta chain sequence. Only in-frame clones appear in the TCRdb table, and some are missing; sequencing was by immunoSEQ multiplex PCR. The top ten clones hold roughly 21% of a sample with about 220,000 clones, roughly 80% of them seen once. This entry belongs to a study of blood T cell repertoires in COVID-19. Study overall: Sources were T cells, B-cell-depleted T cells, or PBMCs; the material itself was cDNA or gDNA.

The V segment lost 5 bases and the J segment 0 bases; nucleotides outside the gene matches: 5. Germline V gives CDR1 SGHTA, CDR2 FQGNSA. The CDR3 totals 16 residues. The chain employs TRBV7-2 and TRBJ1-3, with 9 positions matching TRBD1. This receptor was obtained from a man younger than 40 with active or convalescent COVID-19. Sequencing was carried out using peripheral blood. The CDR3 nucleotides read TGTGCCAGCAGCCCGGACAGGGGTTACTCTGGAAACACCATATATTTT. It codes for CASSPDRGYSGNTIYF.